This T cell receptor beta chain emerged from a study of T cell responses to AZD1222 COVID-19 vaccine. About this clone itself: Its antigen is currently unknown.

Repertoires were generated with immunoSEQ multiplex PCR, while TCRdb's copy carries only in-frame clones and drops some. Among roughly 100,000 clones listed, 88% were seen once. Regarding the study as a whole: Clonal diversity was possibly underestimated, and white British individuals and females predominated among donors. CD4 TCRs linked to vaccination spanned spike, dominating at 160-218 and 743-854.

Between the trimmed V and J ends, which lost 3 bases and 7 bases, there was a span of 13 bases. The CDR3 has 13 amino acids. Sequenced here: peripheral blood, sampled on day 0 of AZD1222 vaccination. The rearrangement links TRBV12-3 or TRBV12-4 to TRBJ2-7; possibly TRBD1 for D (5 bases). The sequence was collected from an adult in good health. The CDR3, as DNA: TGTGCCAGCAGTTTTGGGCAGGGCCAGGAGCAGTACTTC. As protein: CASSFGQGQEQYF.